The T cell receptor (beta chain) under discussion was sequenced for a study of OX40 agonist ivuxolimab in advanced cancers. As concerns this clone: No antigen is known for it.

Method: immunoSEQ multiplex PCR; TCRdb's copy keeps in-frame clones and lacks some. The sample comprises around 18,000 clones, approximately 85% of which are singletons, and roughly 29% rests with the top ten. Any history of autoimmune disease or systemic immunosuppression disqualified patients. General observations from the study: Dose levels from 0.1 to 3.0 mg/kg saw CD4+ and CD8+ blood T cells expand clonally by week 6. CD8+ T cells averaged more expanded clones than CD4+. Part of the nonresponder group also had normalized T-cell clonal expansion that was low.

Losses at the gene ends were 5 bases for V and 4 bases for J; bases not matched to a gene: 5. This CDR3 is built from 14 residues. CDR1 is MNHEY and CDR2 is SMNVEV in the germline V gene (reference sequence). The sequence came from an adult with an advanced solid tumor such as melanoma, head and neck, liver or kidney cancer. The genes are TRBV27 and TRBJ2-7; 10 bases fit TRBD2. The sample in question was CD4+ or CD8+ T cells sorted from blood, obtained in a trial of the OX40 agonist ivuxolimab. The CDR3 is CASSPSGRAYEQYF. Here the CDR3 DNA reads TGTGCCAGCAGTCCCAGCGGGAGGGCTTACGAGCAGTACTTC.